Below are 24 T cell receptor beta chains sequenced from a single sample in a study of cytomegalovirus exposure and HLA in healthy donors. Amplification used 60 Vbeta primers and 13 Jbeta primers. Some clones are missing from TCRdb's copy, which holds only in-frame ones; the method was immunoSEQ multiplex PCR. The sample has approximately 150,000 clones; around 64% are singletons. Sequenced material: PBMCs. These receptor sequences come from a woman aged 25 to 39 in good health and CMV-seronegative.

The chain links TRBV29-1 to TRBJ2-1; TRBD2 agrees at 7 bases. CDR1 SQVTM and CDR2 ANQGSEA come from the germline V gene. CDR3 length equals 10 residues. V shed 7 bases, J shed 7 bases, and the junction held 1 base outside the gene matches. The CDR3 DNA follows: TGCAGCGGAGCGGGGAATGAGCAGTTCTTC. Protein sequence: CSGAGNEQFF.

The gene calls are TRBV2 and TRBJ1-2; D is perhaps TRBD1 (6 bases). V was shortened by 7 bases and J by 9 bases, with 12 bases between the two germline ends. CDR1 is SNHLY, CDR2 FYNNEI, per germline. The CDR3 is made up of 11 amino acids. CDR3 DNA: TGTGCCAGCAAGGGGGGGGTAAGCTACACCTTC. Translated: CASKGGVSYTF.

The chain joins TRBV5-4 to TRBJ2-3, with a possible D match to TRBD1 (9 bases). Trimming pared 8 bases from V and 1 base from J, leaving 26 bases between. The CDR3 has 18 amino acids. Per the germline V gene, CDR1 is SGHNT and CDR2 is YYREEE (reference sequence). As DNA, the CDR3 is TGTGCCAGTCACAGGGGGCGGGAGGCCCCTATGGGCACAGATACGCAGTATTTT. It encodes CASHRGREAPMGTDTQYF.

This clone has just one count. The chain uses TRBV7-9 and TRBJ2-5; D not certain. The DNA end is more similar to TRBJ2-7, so the J call may be wrong. Germline CDR1 is SEHNR and CDR2 is FQNEAQ (reference sequence). This CDR3 has 12 amino acids. The CDR3 region is CASSLENYEQYF. For the CDR3, the DNA is TGTGCCAGCAGCTTAGAGAACTACGAGCAGTACTTC.

The rearrangement uses TRBV14 and TRBJ2-1, with D possibly matching TRBD2 (5 bases). The germline V gene encodes CDR1 SGHDN and CDR2 FVKESK. V gave up 7 bases and J gave up 3 bases, with 13 bases separating them. This CDR3 has 14 residues. CDR3 sequence reads: CASNPGTNYNEQFF. The CDR3 DNA is TGTGCCAGCAATCCGGGAACTAACTACAATGAGCAGTTCTTC.

This chain joins TRBV6-5 and TRBJ2-5; no reliable D call. The CDR3 is 13 residues long. Trimming pared 6 bases from V and 3 bases from J, leaving 11 bases between. The germline V gene encodes CDR1 MNHEY and CDR2 SVGAGI. For the CDR3, the DNA is TGTGCCAGCAGCCAAAGAGTAGAAGAGACCCAGTACTTC. Translating it yields CASSQRVEETQYF.

The CDR3 spells CASSLVPSGEDTQYF. Here the CDR3 DNA reads TGTGCCAGCAGCTTGGTCCCTAGCGGGGAAGATACGCAGTATTTT. This chain joins TRBV5-6 and TRBJ2-3, with 9 bases matching TRBD2. CDR1 and CDR2 (germline): SGHDT, YYEEEE. This CDR3 comprises 15 residues. The J segment lost 5 bases and the V segment lost 0 bases, leaving 4 bases of the junction unmatched.

In this sample, this clone turned up once. J is TRBJ1-1 and V is TRBV20-1; unclear D gene. CDR1 and CDR2 from the germline V gene are DFQATT and SNEGSKA (reference sequence). This CDR3 has 11 residues. CDR3 loop: CSPRQNTEAFF. The DNA for the CDR3 is TGCAGCCCACGACAGAACACTGAAGCTTTCTTT.

The chain employs TRBV6-6 and TRBJ1-5, with 10 bases aligning to TRBD1. J gave up 5 bases and V 6 bases, and 4 bases lay outside the gene matches. The CDR3 sequence is 14 residues long. CDR1 is MNHNY and CDR2 is SVGAGI in the germline V gene (reference sequence). The CDR3 nucleotides read TGTGCCAGCAGGGGGACAGGGGATGATCAGCCCCAGCATTTT. It is translated as CASRGTGDDQPQHF.

The chain employs TRBV25-1 and TRBJ1-1, with unresolved D. This CDR3 region has 14 residues. V was cut by 1 base and J by 9 bases, with 15 bases left in between. Germline loops: CDR1 MGHDK, CDR2 SYGVNS. The CDR3 bases are TGTGCCAGCAGTGAATTGCGGGGAGGTGGGAAAGCTTTCTTT. Protein sequence: CASSELRGGGKAFF.

The J gene is TRBJ1-1, the V gene TRBV2, with TRBD1 matching 11 bases. With 8 bases clipped from V and 5 bases from J, the junction kept 7 bases outside the gene matches. Germline V gene lookup returns CDR1 SNHLY and CDR2 FYNNEI. This CDR3 is 14 amino acids long. Here the CDR3 DNA reads TGTGCCAGCCAAACCGGGACAGGGGGAACTGAAGCTTTCTTT. Translating it yields CASQTGTGGTEAFF. Complete variable domain (other parts from reference TRBV2 and TRBJ1-1): EPEVTQTPSHQVTQMGQEVILRCVPISNHLYFYWYRQILGQKVEFLVSFYNNEISEKSEIFDDQFSVERPDGSNFTLKIRSTKLEDSAMYFCASQTGTGGTEAFFGQGTRLTVV.

The chain recombines TRBV9 with TRBJ2-3; 9 nucleotides align to TRBD2. The CDR3 consists of 16 residues. Germline assignment: CDR1 SGDLS and CDR2 YYNGEE. V lost 4 bases and J lost 3; bases outside the gene matches: 9. CDR3: CASSPQGAGGTDTQYF. CDR3 nucleotide sequence: TGTGCCAGCAGCCCCCAAGGAGCGGGAGGAACAGATACGCAGTATTTT.

The CDR3 sequence is CSVVGQSGSEQYF. The CDR3 DNA reads as TGCAGCGTTGTTGGGCAGAGTGGTTCCGAGCAGTACTTC. This chain connects TRBV29-1 to TRBJ2-7; the D is unclear. The ends were cut back, 4 bases at V and 6 bases at J, with 16 bases in the middle. CDR3 length: 13 amino acids. Germline assignment: CDR1 SQVTM and CDR2 ANQGSEA.

The chain recombines TRBV28 with TRBJ2-7; tentatively, D is TRBD1 (5 bases). Trimming pared 7 bases from V and 3 bases from J, leaving 19 bases between. Germline V lookup: CDR1 MDHEN, CDR2 SYDVKM. CDR3 length: 15 residues. DNA for the CDR3: TGTGCCAGCATTCCCCAGGGCGGCAGGGACTACGAGCAGTACTTC. This gives the protein CASIPQGGRDYEQYF.

The rearrangement uses TRBV7-2 and TRBJ2-5, with TRBD1 matching 8 bases. The germline CDR1 and CDR2 sequences are SGHTA and FQGNSA. The CDR3 length is 13 residues. Trimming at V came to 5 bases and at J to 3 bases, leaving 2 bases not matched to a gene. The CDR3 protein is CASSLDREETQYF. CDR3 nucleotide sequence: TGTGCCAGCAGCCTGGACAGGGAAGAGACCCAGTACTTC.

The chain recombines TRBV27 with TRBJ1-2; 9 bases align to TRBD1. Trimming cost V 6 bases and J 5 bases; bases outside gene matches: 7. Germline V gene lookup returns CDR1 MNHEY and CDR2 SMNVEV (reference sequence). The CDR3 is 14 residues long. This CDR3 is CASRTGTGSYGYTF. Here the CDR3 DNA reads TGTGCCAGCAGAACCGGGACAGGGAGTTATGGCTACACCTTC.

This chain connects TRBV6-1 to TRBJ1-1; no firm D call. Per germline, CDR1 MNHNS and CDR2 SASEGT. The CDR3 is 12 amino acids. Trimming shortened V by 3 bases and J by 1 base, and 3 bases separated the two germline ends. The CDR3 here is CASSDWNTEAFF. As DNA, the CDR3 is TGTGCCAGCAGTGACTGGAACACTGAAGCTTTCTTT.

This clone was recorded a few times. The J gene is TRBJ2-7, the V gene TRBV7-8; 8 bases fit TRBD2. Per germline, CDR1 SGHVS and CDR2 FQNEAQ. V gave up 1 base and J gave up 3 bases; unmatched junction bases: 11. The CDR3 is 17 residues long. CDR3 loop: CASSLGGGSGILYEQYF. CDR3 in DNA: TGTGCCAGCAGCTTAGGGGGTGGTAGCGGGATTCTCTACGAGCAGTACTTC.

The genes are TRBV27 and TRBJ1-6; D possibly corresponds to TRBD1 (5 bases). V lost 6 bases and J lost 9, with 18 bases in between. The CDR3 has 15 residues. From germline, CDR1 is MNHEY and CDR2 SMNVEV (reference sequence). The CDR3 DNA reads TGTGCCAGCAGGGTTGTGGGGCAGGGTGGTTCACCCCTCCACTTT. As protein: CASRVVGQGGSPLHF.

This clone was seen a handful of times. The CDR3 sequence: CASSTRGTEYGYTF. CDR3 sequence (DNA): TGTGCCAGCAGCACAAGGGGGACAGAATATGGCTACACCTTC. This chain links TRBV7-9 with TRBJ1-2; TRBD1 aligns across 7 bases. This CDR3 is 14 amino acids long. Germline-derived CDR1 and CDR2 are SEHNR and FQNEAQ (reference sequence). Trimming removed 5 bases from V and 5 bases from J; junction bases left unmatched: 8.

The genes are TRBV30 and TRBJ2-3, with 9 nucleotides matching TRBD2. The CDR3 contains 14 residues. Per germline, CDR1 GTSNPN and CDR2 SVGIG (reference sequence). The V and J ends lost 0 bases and 6 bases, in that order; junction bases with no gene match: 4. This CDR3 reads CAWSVLAGTDTQYF. The CDR3 DNA sequence: TGTGCCTGGAGTGTCCTAGCGGGAACGGATACGCAGTATTTT. Complete variable domain (other parts from reference TRBV30 and TRBJ2-3): SQTIHQWPATLVQPVGSPLSLECTVEGTSNPNLYWYRQAAGRGLQLLFYSVGIGQISSEVPQNLSASRPQDRQFILSSKKLLLSDSGFYLCAWSVLAGTDTQYFGPGTRLTVL.

The gene calls are TRBV30 and TRBJ2-7; TRBD1 is a possible D gene (7 bases). Germline CDR1 reads GTSNPN; CDR2 reads SVGIG (reference sequence). V was shortened by 2 bases and J by 3 bases, with 20 bases between the two germline ends. The CDR3 covers 16 residues. CDR3 region: CAWSPVGGTAYYEQYF. CDR3 sequence (DNA): TGTGCCTGGAGTCCCGTTGGCGGGACAGCTTACTACGAGCAGTACTTC.

V gene TRBV13 combines with J gene TRBJ1-2; TRBD1 matches 12 bases. Germline V gives CDR1 PRHDT, CDR2 FYEKMQ (reference sequence). Trimming removed 5 bases from V and 6 bases from J; junction bases left unmatched: 7. There are 15 residues in the CDR3. The CDR3 sequence: CASSQRDRGLDGYTF. The CDR3 DNA is TGTGCCAGCAGCCAGAGGGACAGGGGGCTCGATGGCTACACCTTC.

The chain recombines TRBV5-1 with TRBJ2-4; perhaps TRBD1 as D (6 bases). Germline V gene sequence: CDR1 SGHRS, CDR2 YFSETQ. V lost 4 bases, J lost 8 bases, and 16 bases lay in between. This CDR3 has 14 amino acids. The CDR3 DNA reads TGCGCCAGCAGCCTACAGGGTTCGAGGGACATTCAGTACTTC. Translated, it gives CASSLQGSRDIQYF.